The source of this T cell receptor (beta chain) is a study of cytomegalovirus exposure and HLA in healthy donors. The study's findings and limits: As a later analysis showed, a missense DCLRE1C variant was linked to trimming of TCR beta V- and J-genes. CMV serostatus was the only recorded immune exposure for donors. The classifier, whose performance was assessed in both the original and validation cohorts, reportedly diagnosed cytomegalovirus status with high specificity and sensitivity. The study put 160 or so TCR beta chains on its list as cytomegalovirus-associated.

Per germline, CDR1 DFQATT and CDR2 SNEGSKA (reference sequence). The V gene lost 7 bases and the J gene lost 7 bases, with 13 bases spanning the gap. The CDR3 contains 11 residues. The PCR used 60 Vbeta and 13 Jbeta primers. The method was immunoSEQ multiplex PCR; TCRdb's version includes in-frame clones alone and lacks a portion of them. The sample consists of around 200,000 clones, around 86% of them appearing once. About this clone itself: The antigen remains unidentified.

The receptor was derived from a woman in her fifties or sixties in good health and CMV-seropositive. This chain uses TRBV20-1 with TRBJ1-2; the D gene is possibly TRBD1 (5 bases). The sample taken for sequencing was PBMCs. CDR3 sequence: CSGRGVSGYTF. The CDR3 coding sequence is TGCAGTGGACGGGGGGTCAGTGGCTACACCTTC.